The 2 T cell receptor beta chains below were found in one sample sequenced in a study of CD8+ T cells in alopecia areata. The treatment denotes: oral pan-JAK inhibitor, 5-10 mg twice daily. As the sequencing template, cDNA was produced by extracting RNA and reverse transcribing it. Repertoires were generated with immunoSEQ multiplex PCR, while TCRdb's copy carries only in-frame clones and drops some. This repertoire shows 180,000 or so clones, about 53% found once; its top ten account for 10% to 11%. Here the sequenced sample was CD8+ T cells sorted from blood, taken at week 24, from a patient treated with tofacitinib. The source is a human donor with alopecia areata.

The gene calls are TRBV6-5 and TRBJ1-2; 8 nucleotides match TRBD1. The CDR3 contains 15 residues. The germline gives CDR1 MNHEY, CDR2 SVGAGI. The ends lost 6 bases at V and 2 bases at J; junction bases unmatched: 8. CDR3 sequence (DNA): TGTGCCAGCAGGGAGACAGGGGTTTCGAACTATGGCTACACCTTC. It is translated as CASRETGVSNYGYTF.

Notes on this clone: Compared with germline, one end of the junction differs, possibly owing to a read error. The chain links TRBV7-9 to TRBJ2-3, with TRBD2 matching 9 bases. Germline V gene data show CDR1 as SEHNR and CDR2 as FQNEAQ (reference sequence). This CDR3 spans 16 amino acids. The CDR3 DNA is TGTGTCAGCAGCTTAGTTTCTAGCGGGGACACAGATACGCAGTATTTT. Its protein is CVSSLVSSGDTDTQYF.